This record looks at one T cell receptor (beta chain) sequence and its context. The data stem from a study of T-cell reconstitution after alpha-beta-depleted transplantation in children. Unique molecular identifiers featured in how the TCRbeta library was prepared. One entry per CDR3 protein, called by TCRdb with MiXCR from the PCR reads. Here the sample spans more than 550,000 distinct CDR3 sequences, under 12% being singletons. The CDR3 runs 15 residues. Per germline, CDR1 DFQATT and CDR2 SNEGSKA (reference sequence). The germline V and J ends were trimmed by 0 bases and 0 bases, with 10 bases remaining between them.

The receptor was isolated from a human donor who donated a stem cell graft to a child with acute myeloid leukemia. The gene calls are TRBV20-1 and TRBJ2-3; D is perhaps TRBD2 (6 bases). The material sequenced was PBMCs from the stem cell graft donor, taken from the stem cell graft. The CDR3 protein is CSARDHGTSTDTQYF. As DNA, the CDR3 is TGCAGTGCTAGAGATCACGGGACTAGCACAGATACGCAGTATTTT.